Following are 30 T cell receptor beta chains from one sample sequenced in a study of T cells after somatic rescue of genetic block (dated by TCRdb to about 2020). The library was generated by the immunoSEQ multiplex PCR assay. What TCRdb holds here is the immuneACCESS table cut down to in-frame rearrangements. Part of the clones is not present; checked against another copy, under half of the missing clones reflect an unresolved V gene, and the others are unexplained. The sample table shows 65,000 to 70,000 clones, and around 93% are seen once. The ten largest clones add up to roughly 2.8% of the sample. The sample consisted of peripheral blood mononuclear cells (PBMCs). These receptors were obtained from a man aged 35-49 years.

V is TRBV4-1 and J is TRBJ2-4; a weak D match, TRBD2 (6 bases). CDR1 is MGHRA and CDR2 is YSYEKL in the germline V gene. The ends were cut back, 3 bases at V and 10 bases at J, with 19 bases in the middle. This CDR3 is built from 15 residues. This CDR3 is CASSHTISSAAIQYF. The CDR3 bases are TGCGCCAGCAGCCATACGATTTCTAGCGCCGCGATTCAGTACTTC.

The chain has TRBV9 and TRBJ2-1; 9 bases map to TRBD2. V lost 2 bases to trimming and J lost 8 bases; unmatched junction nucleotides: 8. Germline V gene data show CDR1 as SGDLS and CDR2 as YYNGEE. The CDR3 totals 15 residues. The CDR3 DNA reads TGTGCCAGCAGCGTCCTCCCAGCGGGGGGTTATGAGCAGTTCTTC. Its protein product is CASSVLPAGGYEQFF.

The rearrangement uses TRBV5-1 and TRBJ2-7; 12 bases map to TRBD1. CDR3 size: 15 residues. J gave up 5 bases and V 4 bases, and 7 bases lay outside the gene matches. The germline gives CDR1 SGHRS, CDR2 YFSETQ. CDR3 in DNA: TGCGCCAGCAGCAGCGGGACAGGGGGCCGCGACGAGCAGTACTTC. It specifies CASSSGTGGRDEQYF. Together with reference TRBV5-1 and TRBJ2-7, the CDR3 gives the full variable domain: KAGVTQTPRYLIKTRGQQVTLSCSPISGHRSVSWYQQTPGQGLQFLFEYFSETQRNKGNFPGRFSGRQFSNSRSEMNVSTLELGDSALYLCASSSGTGGRDEQYFGPGTRLTVT.

The CDR3 sequence: CASSRTSGGYEQYF. CDR3 DNA: TGCGCCAGCAGCCGGACTAGCGGGGGGTACGAGCAGTACTTC. The chain recombines TRBV5-1 with TRBJ2-7; 14 bases agree with TRBD2. Germline loops: CDR1 SGHRS, CDR2 YFSETQ. J lost 4 bases, V lost 4 bases, and 1 base had no gene match. CDR3 length equals 14 residues.

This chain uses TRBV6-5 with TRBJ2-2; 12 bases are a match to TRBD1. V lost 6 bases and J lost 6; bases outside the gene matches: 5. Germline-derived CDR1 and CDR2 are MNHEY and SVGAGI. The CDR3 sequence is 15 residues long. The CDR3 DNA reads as TGTGCCAGCAGACGGGACAGGGGGCGGGCCGGGGAGCTGTTTTTT. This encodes CASRRDRGRAGELFF.

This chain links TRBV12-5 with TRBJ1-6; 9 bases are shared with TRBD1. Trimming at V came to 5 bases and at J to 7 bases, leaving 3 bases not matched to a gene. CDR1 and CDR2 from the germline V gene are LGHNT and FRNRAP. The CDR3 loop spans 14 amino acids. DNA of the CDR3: TGTGCTAGTGGTACGGGACAGGGCAATTCACCCCTCCACTTT. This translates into CASGTGQGNSPLHF.

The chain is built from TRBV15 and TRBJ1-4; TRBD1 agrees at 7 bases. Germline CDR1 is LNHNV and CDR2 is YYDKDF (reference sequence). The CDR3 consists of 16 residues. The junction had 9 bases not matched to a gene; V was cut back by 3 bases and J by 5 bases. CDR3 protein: CATSSRWDSQNEKLFF. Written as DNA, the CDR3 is TGTGCCACCAGCAGCCGATGGGACAGCCAGAATGAAAAACTGTTTTTT.

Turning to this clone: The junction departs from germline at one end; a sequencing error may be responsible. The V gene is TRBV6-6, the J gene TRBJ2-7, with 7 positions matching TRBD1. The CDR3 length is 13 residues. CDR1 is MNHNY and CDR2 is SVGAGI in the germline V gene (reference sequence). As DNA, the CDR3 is TGTGCCAGCAGGTACTACGACAGGGCCGAGCAGTACTTC. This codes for CASRYYDRAEQYF.

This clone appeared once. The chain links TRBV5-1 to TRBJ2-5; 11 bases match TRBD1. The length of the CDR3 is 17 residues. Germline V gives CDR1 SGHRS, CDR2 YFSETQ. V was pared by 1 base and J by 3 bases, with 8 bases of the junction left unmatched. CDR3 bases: TGCGCCAGCAGCTTGTGGCCTCCGGGACAGGGGGAAGAGACCCAGTACTTC. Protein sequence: CASSLWPPGQGEETQYF. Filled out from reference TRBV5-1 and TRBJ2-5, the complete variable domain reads KAGVTQTPRYLIKTRGQQVTLSCSPISGHRSVSWYQQTPGQGLQFLFEYFSETQRNKGNFPGRFSGRQFSNSRSEMNVSTLELGDSALYLCASSLWPPGQGEETQYFGPGTRLLVL.

CDR3 region: CASSSRQGANTGELFF. CDR3 DNA sequence: TGTGCCAGCAGCTCCCGACAGGGGGCGAACACCGGGGAGCTGTTTTTT. This rearrangement joins TRBV5-4 to TRBJ2-2; 9 positions match TRBD1. V lost 3 bases, J lost 0 bases, and 3 bases stayed unmatched. This CDR3 comprises 16 residues. Germline V lookup: CDR1 SGHNT, CDR2 YYREEE (reference sequence).

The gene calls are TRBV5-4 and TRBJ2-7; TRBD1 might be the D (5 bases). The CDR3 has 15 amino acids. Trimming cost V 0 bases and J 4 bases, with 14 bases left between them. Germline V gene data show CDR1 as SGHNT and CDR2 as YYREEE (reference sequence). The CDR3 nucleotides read TGTGCCAGCAGCTTGGAGGTCGGCAGGGCGTACGAGCAGTACTTC. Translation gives CASSLEVGRAYEQYF.

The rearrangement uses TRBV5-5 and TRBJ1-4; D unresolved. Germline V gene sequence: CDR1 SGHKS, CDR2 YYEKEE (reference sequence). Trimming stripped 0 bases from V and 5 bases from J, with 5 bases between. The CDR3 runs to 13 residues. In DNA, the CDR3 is TGTGCCAGCAGCTTGGCCGTCAATGAAAAACTGTTTTTT. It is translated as CASSLAVNEKLFF.

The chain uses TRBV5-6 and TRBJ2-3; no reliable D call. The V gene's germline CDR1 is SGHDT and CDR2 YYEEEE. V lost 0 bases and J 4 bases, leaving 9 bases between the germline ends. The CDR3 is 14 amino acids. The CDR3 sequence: CASSLGPTADTQYF. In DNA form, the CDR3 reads TGTGCCAGCAGCTTGGGACCTACGGCAGATACGCAGTATTTT.

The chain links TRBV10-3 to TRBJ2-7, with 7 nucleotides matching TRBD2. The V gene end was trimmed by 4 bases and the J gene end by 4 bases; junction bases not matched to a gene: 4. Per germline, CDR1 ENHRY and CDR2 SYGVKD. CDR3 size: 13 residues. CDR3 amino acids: CAISASGGYEQYF. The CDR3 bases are TGTGCCATCAGTGCCTCCGGGGGGTACGAGCAGTACTTC.

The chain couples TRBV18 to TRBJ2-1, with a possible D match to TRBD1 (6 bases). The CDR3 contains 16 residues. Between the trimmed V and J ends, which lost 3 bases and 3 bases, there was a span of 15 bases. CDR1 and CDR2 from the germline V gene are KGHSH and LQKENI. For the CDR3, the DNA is TGTGCCAGCTCACCTCGAGTAGCAGGGGACTACAATGAGCAGTTCTTC. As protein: CASSPRVAGDYNEQFF.

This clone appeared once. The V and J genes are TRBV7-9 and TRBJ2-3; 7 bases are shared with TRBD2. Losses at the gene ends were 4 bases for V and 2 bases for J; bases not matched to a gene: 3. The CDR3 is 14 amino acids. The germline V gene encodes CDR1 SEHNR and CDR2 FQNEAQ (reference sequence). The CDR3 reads CASSSSGDTDTQYF. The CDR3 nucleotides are TGTGCCAGCAGCTCTAGCGGAGACACAGATACGCAGTATTTT.

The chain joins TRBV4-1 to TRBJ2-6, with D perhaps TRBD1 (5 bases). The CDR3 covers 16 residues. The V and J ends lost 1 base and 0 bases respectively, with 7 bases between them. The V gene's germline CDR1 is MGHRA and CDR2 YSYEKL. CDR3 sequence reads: CASSQGQLSGANVLTF. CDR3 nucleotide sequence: TGCGCCAGCAGCCAAGGACAGCTCTCTGGGGCCAACGTCCTGACTTTC.

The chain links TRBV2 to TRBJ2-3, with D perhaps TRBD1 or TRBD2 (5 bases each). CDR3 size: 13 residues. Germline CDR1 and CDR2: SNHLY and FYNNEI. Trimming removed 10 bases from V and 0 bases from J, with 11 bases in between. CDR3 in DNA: TGTGCCAAGAGGGGCGGTAGCACAGATACGCAGTATTTT. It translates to CAKRGGSTDTQYF.

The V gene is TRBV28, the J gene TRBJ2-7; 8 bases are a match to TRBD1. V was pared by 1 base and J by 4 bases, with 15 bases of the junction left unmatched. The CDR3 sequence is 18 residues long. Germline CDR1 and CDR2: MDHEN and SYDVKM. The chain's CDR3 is CASSLFGQGKGRLYEQYF. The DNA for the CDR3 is TGTGCCAGCAGTTTATTCGGACAGGGTAAGGGAAGATTATACGAGCAGTACTTC.

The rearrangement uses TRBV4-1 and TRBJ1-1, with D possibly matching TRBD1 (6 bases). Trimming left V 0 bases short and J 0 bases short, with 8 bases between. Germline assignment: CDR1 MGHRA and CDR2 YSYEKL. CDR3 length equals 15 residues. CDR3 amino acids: CASSQEKGVNTEAFF. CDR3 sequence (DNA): TGCGCCAGCAGCCAAGAGAAGGGGGTGAACACTGAAGCTTTCTTT.

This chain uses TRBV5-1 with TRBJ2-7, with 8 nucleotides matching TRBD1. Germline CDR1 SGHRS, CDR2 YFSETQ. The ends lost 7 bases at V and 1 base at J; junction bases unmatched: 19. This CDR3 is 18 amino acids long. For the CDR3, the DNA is TGCGCCAGCGCCAGTAGTTTAAAGGCCAGGGGGCCTTCCTACGAGCAGTACTTC. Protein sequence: CASASSLKARGPSYEQYF. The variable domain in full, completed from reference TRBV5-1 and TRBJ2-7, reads KAGVTQTPRYLIKTRGQQVTLSCSPISGHRSVSWYQQTPGQGLQFLFEYFSETQRNKGNFPGRFSGRQFSNSRSEMNVSTLELGDSALYLCASASSLKARGPSYEQYFGPGTRLTVT.

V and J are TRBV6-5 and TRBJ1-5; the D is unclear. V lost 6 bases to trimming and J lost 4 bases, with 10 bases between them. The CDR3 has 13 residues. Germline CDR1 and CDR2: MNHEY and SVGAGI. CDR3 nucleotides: TGTGCCAGCAGCCGAGGTGGGAATCAGCCCCAGCATTTT. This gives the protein CASSRGGNQPQHF.

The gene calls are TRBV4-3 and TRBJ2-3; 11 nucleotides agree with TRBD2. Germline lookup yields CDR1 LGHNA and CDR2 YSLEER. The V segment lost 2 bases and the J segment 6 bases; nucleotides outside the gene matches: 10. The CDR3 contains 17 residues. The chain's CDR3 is CASSQNPIAGGGDTQYF. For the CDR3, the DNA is TGCGCCAGCAGCCAAAACCCAATAGCGGGAGGGGGGGATACGCAGTATTTT.

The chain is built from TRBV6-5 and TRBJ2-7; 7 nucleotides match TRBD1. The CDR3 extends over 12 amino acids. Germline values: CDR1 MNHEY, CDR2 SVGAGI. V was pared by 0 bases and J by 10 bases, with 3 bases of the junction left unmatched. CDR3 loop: CASSYSTGPQYF. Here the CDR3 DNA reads TGTGCCAGCAGTTACTCGACAGGGCCACAGTACTTC.

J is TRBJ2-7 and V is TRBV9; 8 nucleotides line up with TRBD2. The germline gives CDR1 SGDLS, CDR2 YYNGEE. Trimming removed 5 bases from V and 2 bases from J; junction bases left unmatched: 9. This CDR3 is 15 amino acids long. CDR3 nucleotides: TGTGCCAGCAGGCCGGGGGGGGGACCACCCTACGAGCAGTACTTC. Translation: CASRPGGGPPYEQYF.

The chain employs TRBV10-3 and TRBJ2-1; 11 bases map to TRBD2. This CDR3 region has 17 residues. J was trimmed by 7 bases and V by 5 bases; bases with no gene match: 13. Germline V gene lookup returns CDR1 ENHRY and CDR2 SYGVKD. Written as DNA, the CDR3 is TGTGCCATCAGTAACGAACGACTCCTAGCGGGAGGAAATGAGCAGTTCTTC. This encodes CAISNERLLAGGNEQFF.

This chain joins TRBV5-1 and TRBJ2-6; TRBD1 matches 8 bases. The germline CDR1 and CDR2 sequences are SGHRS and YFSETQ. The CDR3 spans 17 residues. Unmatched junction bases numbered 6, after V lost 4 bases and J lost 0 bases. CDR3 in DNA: TGCGCCAGCAGCGGGGGACAGGCGCTCTCTGGGGCCAACGTCCTGACTTTC. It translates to CASSGGQALSGANVLTF.

DNA of the CDR3: TGTGCCAGCAGTTTGACAGGAAATAATGAAAAACTGTTTTTT. Its translation is CASSLTGNNEKLFF. This chain links TRBV6-5 with TRBJ1-4; tentative D call: TRBD1 (6 bases). This CDR3 comprises 14 residues. V lost 4 bases and J lost 4, with 10 bases in between. The germline V gene encodes CDR1 MNHEY and CDR2 SVGAGI.

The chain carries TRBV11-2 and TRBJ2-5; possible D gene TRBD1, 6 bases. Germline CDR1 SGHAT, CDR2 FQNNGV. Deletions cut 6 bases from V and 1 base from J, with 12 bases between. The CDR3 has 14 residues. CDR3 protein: CASSPGQFQETQYF. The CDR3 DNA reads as TGTGCCAGCAGTCCAGGACAGTTCCAAGAGACCCAGTACTTC.

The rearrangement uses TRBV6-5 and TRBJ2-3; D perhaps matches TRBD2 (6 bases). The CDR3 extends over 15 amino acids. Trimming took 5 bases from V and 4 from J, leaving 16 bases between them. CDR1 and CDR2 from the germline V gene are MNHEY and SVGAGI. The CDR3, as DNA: TGTGCCAGCAGTCCAGGGCAGGCGGGGTCAGATACGCAGTATTTT. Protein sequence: CASSPGQAGSDTQYF.